This TCR beta chain was sequenced during a study of T-cell memory formation after mild COVID-19. Looked up from germline, CDR1 is DFQATT and CDR2 is SNEGSKA (reference sequence). The CDR3 spans 14 residues. Germline trimming cut 8 bases from V and 4 bases from J; bases unmatched to any gene: 13. Each CDR3 protein gets one entry after TCRdb re-called the 5' RACE reads with MiXCR. The repertoire holds about 540,000 distinct CDR3 sequences, just over 20% seen once, with roughly an eighth in the top ten. This sequence originates from an adult woman who had mild COVID-19 (a few samples of this study predate the infection). Cell type and time point are not known. Material: PBMCs or a T cell subset sorted from them (not recorded which). This rearrangement joins TRBV20-1 to TRBJ1-2, with 7 bases fitting TRBD1. In nucleotides, the CDR3 is TGCAGTAGCTATCGGAAGGGGGCAAGCTATGGCTACACCTTC. It encodes CSSYRKGASYGYTF.